The sequence of this T cell receptor beta chain was determined in a study of T cells in Graves' hyperthyroidism and ophthalmopathy. Study summary: Before any treatment, at initial diagnosis, peripheral blood was collected.

The CDR3 has 17 amino acids. The germline V gene encodes CDR1 MNHEY and CDR2 SVGAGI. The trim removed 0 bases at V and 5 bases at J, leaving 9 bases unmatched. Overall study findings and caveats: Before onset, by a median of around 6.1 months, the model predicted ophthalmopathy. Ophthalmopathy cases were set apart from stable hyperthyroidism by a 13 V-J model.

TCR beta CDR3 region amplification was performed from RNA transcripts. An initial round of RT-PCR targeting the TCR CDR3 relied on the HTBI primer set. TCRdb analysed the multiplex PCR reads with MiXCR anew, one entry per CDR3 protein. The sample holds 350,000 or so distinct CDR3 sequences, 18% seen once. Remarks on this clonotype: Its specificity is not known.

In making diagnoses, clinical symptoms, serum thyroxine and TRAb, thyroid ultrasound and orbital computed tomography were all used. This chain joins TRBV6-5 and TRBJ2-5; 10 nucleotides match TRBD2. Material: blood. The TCR sequence derives from a woman in her thirties or forties with Graves' ophthalmopathy. The CDR3 DNA is TGTGCCAGCAGTTACTCGGGGCCTAGCGGGAGAGTGGAGACCCAGTACTTC. The encoded protein is CASSYSGPSGRVETQYF.